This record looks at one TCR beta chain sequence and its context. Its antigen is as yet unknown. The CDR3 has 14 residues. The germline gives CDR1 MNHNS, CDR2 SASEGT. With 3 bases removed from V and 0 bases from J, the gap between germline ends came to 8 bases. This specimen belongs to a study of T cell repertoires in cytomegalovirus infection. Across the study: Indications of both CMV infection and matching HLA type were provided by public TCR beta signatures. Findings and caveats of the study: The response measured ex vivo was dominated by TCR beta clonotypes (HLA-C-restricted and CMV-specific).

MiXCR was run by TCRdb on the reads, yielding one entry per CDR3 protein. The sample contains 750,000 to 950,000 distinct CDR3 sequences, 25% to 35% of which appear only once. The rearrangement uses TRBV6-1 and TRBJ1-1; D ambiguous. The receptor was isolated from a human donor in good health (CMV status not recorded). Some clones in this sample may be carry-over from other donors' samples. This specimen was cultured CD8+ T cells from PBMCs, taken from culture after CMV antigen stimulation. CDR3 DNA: TGTGCCAGCAGTGAGGGTGAAATGAACACTGAAGCTTTCTTT. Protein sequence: CASSEGEMNTEAFF.